This is a list of T cell receptor beta chains from one sample in a study of beta chain features in type 1 diabetes. This table comes from immunoSEQ multiplex PCR, and its TCRdb copy is limited to in-frame clones, with some not included. Of 620,000 or so clones in the sample, 15% to 18% were seen once. Sequenced sample: naive CD4+ T cells from blood. The receptors were sampled from a man between 18 and 35 years old in good health. The CDR3 runs from the conserved cysteine through the conserved F or W. Only some rows state a clone size, as once, few, many or a class for expanded clones.

V: TRBV5-1; size: -; CDR3: CASSLAKLNSPLHF
V: TRBV7-7; size: -; CDR3: CASSLGGSEETQYF
V: TRBV2; size: few; CDR3: CASSETGQEGDEKLFF
V: TRBV5-1; size: few; CDR3: CASSDLQGSDEKLFF
V: TRBV25-1; size: -; CDR3: CASSVQAGANVLTF
V: TRBV7-9; size: -; CDR3: CASSLEAVNYGYTF
V: TRBV19; size: -; CDR3: CASIGEHEGLGSYTF
V: TRBV5-1; size: -; CDR3: CASSIQQGAPPNSPLHF
V: TRBV18; size: -; CDR3: CASSPPGKNQPQHF
V: TRBV2; size: -; CDR3: CASKDRDRGWKLFF
V: TRBV7-2; size: -; CDR3: CASSPDRVQETQYF